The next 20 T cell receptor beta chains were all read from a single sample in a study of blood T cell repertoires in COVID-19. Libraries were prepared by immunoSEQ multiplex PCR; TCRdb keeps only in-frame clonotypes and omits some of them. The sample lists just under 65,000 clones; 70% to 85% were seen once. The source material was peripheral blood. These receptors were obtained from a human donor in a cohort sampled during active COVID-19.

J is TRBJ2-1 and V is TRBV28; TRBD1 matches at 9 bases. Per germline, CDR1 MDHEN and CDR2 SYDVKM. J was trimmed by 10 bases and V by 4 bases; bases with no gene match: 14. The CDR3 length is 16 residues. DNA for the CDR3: TGTGCCAGCAGTTCCGCCGGGACAGGGTTTGCGGGAGAGCAGTTCTTC. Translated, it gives CASSSAGTGFAGEQFF.

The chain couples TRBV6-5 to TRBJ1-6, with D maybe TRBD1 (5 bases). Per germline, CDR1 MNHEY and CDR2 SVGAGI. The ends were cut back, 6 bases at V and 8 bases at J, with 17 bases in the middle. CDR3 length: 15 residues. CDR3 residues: CASSYTGGRDSPLHF. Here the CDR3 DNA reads TGTGCCAGCAGCTACACGGGGGGTAGGGATTCACCCCTCCACTTT.

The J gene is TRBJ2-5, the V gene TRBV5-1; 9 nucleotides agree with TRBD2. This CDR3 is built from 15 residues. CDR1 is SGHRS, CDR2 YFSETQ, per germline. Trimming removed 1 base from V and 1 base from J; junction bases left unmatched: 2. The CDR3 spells CASSLPSGAQETQYF. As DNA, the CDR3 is TGCGCCAGCAGCTTGCCTAGCGGGGCCCAAGAGACCCAGTACTTC.

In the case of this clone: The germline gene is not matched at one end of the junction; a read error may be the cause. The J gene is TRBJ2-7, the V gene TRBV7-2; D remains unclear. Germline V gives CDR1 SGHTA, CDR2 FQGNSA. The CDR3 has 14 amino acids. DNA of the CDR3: TGTGCCAGCAGCCCAGGAAGCCCCACGTACGCGCAGTACTTC. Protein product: CASSPGSPTYAQYF.

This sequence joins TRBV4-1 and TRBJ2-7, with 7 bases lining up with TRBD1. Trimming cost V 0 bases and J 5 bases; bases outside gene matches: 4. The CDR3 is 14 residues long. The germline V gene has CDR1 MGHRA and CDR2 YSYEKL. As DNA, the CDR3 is TGCGCCAGCAGCCAAGAGACAGGGTCCCACGAGCAGTACTTC. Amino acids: CASSQETGSHEQYF.

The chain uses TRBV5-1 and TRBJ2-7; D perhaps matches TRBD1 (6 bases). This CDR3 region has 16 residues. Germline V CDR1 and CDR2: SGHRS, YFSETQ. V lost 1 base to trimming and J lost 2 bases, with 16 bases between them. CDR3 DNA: TGCGCCAGCAGCTTGCCGATGGACAGTTACGCCTACGAGCAGTACTTC. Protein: CASSLPMDSYAYEQYF. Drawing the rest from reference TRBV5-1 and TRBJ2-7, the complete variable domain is KAGVTQTPRYLIKTRGQQVTLSCSPISGHRSVSWYQQTPGQGLQFLFEYFSETQRNKGNFPGRFSGRQFSNSRSEMNVSTLELGDSALYLCASSLPMDSYAYEQYFGPGTRLTVT.

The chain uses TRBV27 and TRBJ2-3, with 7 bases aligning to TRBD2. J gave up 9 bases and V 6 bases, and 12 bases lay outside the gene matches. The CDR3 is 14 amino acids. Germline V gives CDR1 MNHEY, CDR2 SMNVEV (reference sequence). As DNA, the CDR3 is TGTGCCAGCAGCCTCCTCGGCCCCGGGGGGACGCAGTATTTT. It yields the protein CASSLLGPGGTQYF.

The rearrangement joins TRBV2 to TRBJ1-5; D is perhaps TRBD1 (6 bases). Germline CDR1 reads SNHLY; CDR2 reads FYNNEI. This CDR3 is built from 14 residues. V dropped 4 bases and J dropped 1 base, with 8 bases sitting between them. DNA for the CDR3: TGTGCCAGCAGTGGTACAGGGAGCAATCAGCCCCAGCATTTT. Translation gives CASSGTGSNQPQHF.

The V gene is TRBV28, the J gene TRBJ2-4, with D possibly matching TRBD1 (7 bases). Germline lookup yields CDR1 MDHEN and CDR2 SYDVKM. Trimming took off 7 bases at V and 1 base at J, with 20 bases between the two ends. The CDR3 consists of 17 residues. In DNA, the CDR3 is TGTGCCAGCACCCCCGACAGGGACTTAGGGGCCAAAAACATTCAGTACTTC. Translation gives CASTPDRDLGAKNIQYF.

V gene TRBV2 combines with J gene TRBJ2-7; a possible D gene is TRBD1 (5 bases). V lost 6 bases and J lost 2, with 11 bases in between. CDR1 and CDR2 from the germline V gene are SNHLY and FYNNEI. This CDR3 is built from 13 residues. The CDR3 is CASSWTRAYEQYF. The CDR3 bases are TGTGCCAGCAGCTGGACACGGGCCTACGAGCAGTACTTC. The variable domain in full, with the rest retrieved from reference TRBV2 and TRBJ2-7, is EPEVTQTPSHQVTQMGQEVILRCVPISNHLYFYWYRQILGQKVEFLVSFYNNEISEKSEIFDDQFSVERPDGSNFTLKIRSTKLEDSAMYFCASSWTRAYEQYFGPGTRLTVT.

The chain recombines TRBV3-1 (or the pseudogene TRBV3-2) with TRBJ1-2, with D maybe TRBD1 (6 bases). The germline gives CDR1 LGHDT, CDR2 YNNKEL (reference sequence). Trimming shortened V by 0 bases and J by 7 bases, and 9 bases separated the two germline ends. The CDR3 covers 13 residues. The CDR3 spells CASSQDVRGGYTF. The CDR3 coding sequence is TGTGCCAGCAGCCAAGATGTCAGGGGTGGCTACACCTTC.

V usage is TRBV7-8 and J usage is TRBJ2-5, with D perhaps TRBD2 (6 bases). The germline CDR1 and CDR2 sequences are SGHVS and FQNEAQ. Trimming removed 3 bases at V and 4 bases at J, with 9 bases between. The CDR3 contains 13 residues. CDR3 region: CASSFGGIETQYF. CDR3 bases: TGTGCCAGCAGCTTTGGGGGGATAGAGACCCAGTACTTC.

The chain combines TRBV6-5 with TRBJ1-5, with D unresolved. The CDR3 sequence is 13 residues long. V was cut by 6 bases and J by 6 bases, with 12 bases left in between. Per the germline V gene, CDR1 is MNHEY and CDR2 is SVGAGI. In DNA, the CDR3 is TGTGCCAGCAGGGCTTTACGTGGTCAGCCCCAGCATTTT. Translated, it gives CASRALRGQPQHF.

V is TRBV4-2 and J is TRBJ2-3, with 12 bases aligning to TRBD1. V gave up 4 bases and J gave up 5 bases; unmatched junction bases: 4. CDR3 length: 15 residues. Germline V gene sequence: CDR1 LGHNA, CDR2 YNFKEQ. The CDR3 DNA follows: TGTGCCAGCAGCCCCGGGACAGGGGGCTTAGATACGCAGTATTTT. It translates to CASSPGTGGLDTQYF.

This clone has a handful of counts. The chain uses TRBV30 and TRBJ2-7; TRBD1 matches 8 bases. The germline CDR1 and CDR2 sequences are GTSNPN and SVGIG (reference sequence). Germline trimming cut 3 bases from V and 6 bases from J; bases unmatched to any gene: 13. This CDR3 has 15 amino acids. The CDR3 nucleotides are TGTGCCTGGAGAAGGGCAGGGGGCTTTCCGGCCGAGCAGTACTTC. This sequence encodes CAWRRAGGFPAEQYF.

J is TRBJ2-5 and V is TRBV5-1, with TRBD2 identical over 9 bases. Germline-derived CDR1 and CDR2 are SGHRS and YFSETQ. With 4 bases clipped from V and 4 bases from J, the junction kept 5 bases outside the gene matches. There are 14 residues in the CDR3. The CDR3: CASSPAGGRETQYF. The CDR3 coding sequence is TGCGCCAGCAGCCCTGCGGGGGGGAGAGAGACCCAGTACTTC.

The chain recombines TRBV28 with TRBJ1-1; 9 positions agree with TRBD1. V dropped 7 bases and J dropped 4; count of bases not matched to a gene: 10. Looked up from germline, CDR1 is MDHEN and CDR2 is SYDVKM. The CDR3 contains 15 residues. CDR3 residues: CASMEQGARGTEAFF. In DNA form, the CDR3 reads TGTGCCAGCATGGAACAGGGGGCTAGGGGCACTGAAGCTTTCTTT.

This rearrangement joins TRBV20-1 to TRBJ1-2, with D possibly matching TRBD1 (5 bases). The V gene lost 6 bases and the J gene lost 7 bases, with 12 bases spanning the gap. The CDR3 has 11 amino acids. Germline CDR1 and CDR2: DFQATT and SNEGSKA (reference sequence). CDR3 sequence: CSASTVPGYTF. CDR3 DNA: TGCAGTGCGTCGACAGTCCCTGGCTACACCTTC.

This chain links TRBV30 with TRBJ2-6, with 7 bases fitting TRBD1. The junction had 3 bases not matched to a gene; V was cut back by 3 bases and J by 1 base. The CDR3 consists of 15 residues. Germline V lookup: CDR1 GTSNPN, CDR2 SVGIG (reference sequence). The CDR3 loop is CAWREQGSGANVLTF. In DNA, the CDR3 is TGTGCCTGGAGGGAACAGGGGTCTGGGGCCAACGTCCTGACTTTC.

Here the CDR3 DNA reads TGCGCCAGCAAGAGGTGGGGACTAGCGGTATACAATGAGCAGTTCTTC. Translated: CASKRWGLAVYNEQFF. This chain links TRBV10-1 with TRBJ2-1, with 11 bases lining up with TRBD2. The CDR3 has 16 residues. The V gene's germline CDR1 is WNHNN and CDR2 SYGVQD (reference sequence). Trimming took 7 bases from V and 4 from J; bases not matched to a gene: 9.